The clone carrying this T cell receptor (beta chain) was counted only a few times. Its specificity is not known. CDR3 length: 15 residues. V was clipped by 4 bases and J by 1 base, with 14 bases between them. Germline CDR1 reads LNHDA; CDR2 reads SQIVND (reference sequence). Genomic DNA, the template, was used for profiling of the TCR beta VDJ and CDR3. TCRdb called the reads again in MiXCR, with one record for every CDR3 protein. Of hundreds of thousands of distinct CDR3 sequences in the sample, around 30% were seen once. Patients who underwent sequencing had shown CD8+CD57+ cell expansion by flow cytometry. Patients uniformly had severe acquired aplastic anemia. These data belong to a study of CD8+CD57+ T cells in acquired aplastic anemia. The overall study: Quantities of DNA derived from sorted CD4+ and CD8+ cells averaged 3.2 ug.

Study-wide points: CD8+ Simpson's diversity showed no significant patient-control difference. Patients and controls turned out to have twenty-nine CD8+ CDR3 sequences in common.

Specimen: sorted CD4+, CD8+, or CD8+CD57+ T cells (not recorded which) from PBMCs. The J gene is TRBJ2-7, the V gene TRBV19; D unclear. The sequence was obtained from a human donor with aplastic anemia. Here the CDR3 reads CASSTSSTQSYEQYF. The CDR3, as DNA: TGTGCCAGTAGTACCTCCTCGACACAATCCTACGAGCAGTACTTC. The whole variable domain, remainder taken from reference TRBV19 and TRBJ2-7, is DGGITQSPKYLFRKEGQNVTLSCEQNLNHDAMYWYRQDPGQGLRLIYYSQIVNDFQKGDIAEGYSVSREKKESFPLTVTSAQKNPTAFYLCASSTSSTQSYEQYFGPGTRLTVT.